The 24 T cell receptor beta chains reported below all come from one sample, sequenced in a study of beta chain features in type 1 diabetes. Notes on the study in general: Among all four CD4+ subsets, Type 1 diabetes patients had TCRB CDR3s that were moderately but significantly shorter.

For these receptors, no antigen is known. The investigators reverse transcribed all of the isolated RNA, so they sequenced expressed TCRB transcripts. TCRdb keeps only in-frame clones here, not all; method: immunoSEQ multiplex PCR. The sample shows about 650,000 clones, around 11% of them seen only once. The sequenced sample consisted of naive CD4+ T cells from blood. These receptor sequences come from a man younger than 40 with type 1 diabetes.

This clone has more than one count but fewer than ten. This chain links TRBV14 with TRBJ2-7; 7 bases agree with TRBD1. Per germline, CDR1 SGHDN and CDR2 FVKESK. V lost 5 bases and J lost 2; bases outside the gene matches: 15. The CDR3 spans 17 residues. CDR3: CASSMGTDASIPYEQYF. The CDR3 DNA reads as TGTGCCAGCAGCATGGGGACAGACGCCTCAATACCCTACGAGCAGTACTTC.

The chain combines TRBV5-1 with TRBJ2-1, with a weak D call TRBD1 (6 bases). The CDR3 has 17 residues. Germline values: CDR1 SGHRS, CDR2 YFSETQ. Trimming shortened V by 0 bases and J by 0 bases, and 13 bases separated the two germline ends. In DNA form, the CDR3 reads TGCGCCAGCAGCTTGGGCCAGGGGCGGAGCTCCTACAATGAGCAGTTCTTC. This encodes CASSLGQGRSSYNEQFF.

The chain has TRBV5-1 and TRBJ1-1; D remains ambiguous. V shed 0 bases and J shed 1 base, with 7 bases lying between them. CDR3 length: 14 amino acids. Germline V CDR1 and CDR2: SGHRS, YFSETQ. CDR3 nucleotides: TGCGCCAGCAGCTTGGTCCTCGAGAACACTGAAGCTTTCTTT. It encodes CASSLVLENTEAFF.

V usage is TRBV7-9 and J usage is TRBJ2-1; 16 nucleotides agree with TRBD2. The ends lost 1 base at V and 5 bases at J; junction bases unmatched: 8. The CDR3 loop spans 19 amino acids. In germline, CDR1 is SEHNR, CDR2 FQNEAQ (reference sequence). The CDR3 DNA is TGTGCCAGCAGCTTAGGCCCTTTTGGGACTAGCGGGGGGGACAATGAGCAGTTCTTC. Protein sequence: CASSLGPFGTSGGDNEQFF. The whole variable domain, remainder taken from reference TRBV7-9 and TRBJ2-1, is DTGVSQNPRHKITKRGQNVTFRCDPISEHNRLYWYRQTLGQGPEFLTYFQNEAQLEKSRLLSDRFSAERPKGSFSTLEIQRTEQGDSAMYLCASSLGPFGTSGGDNEQFFGPGTRLTVL.

This clone came up a few times. The V and J genes are TRBV9 and TRBJ2-4, with a tentative D call TRBD1 (6 bases). CDR1 is SGDLS, CDR2 YYNGEE, per germline. Deletions cut 3 bases from V and 8 bases from J, with 15 bases between. The CDR3 runs to 14 residues. The CDR3 DNA sequence: TGTGCCAGCAGCGCCGGGACAATGGGAGACATTCAGTACTTC. Its translation is CASSAGTMGDIQYF.

This clone was seen a few times. V usage is TRBV27 and J usage is TRBJ2-1, with a tentative D call TRBD2 (5 bases). Between the trimmed V and J ends, which lost 2 bases and 14 bases, there was a span of 10 bases. The germline gives CDR1 MNHEY, CDR2 SMNVEV (reference sequence). CDR3 length: 11 amino acids. CDR3 residues: CASSLEGEEFF. The CDR3 region has the DNA TGTGCCAGCAGTTTAGAGGGAGAGGAGTTCTTC.

This clone has a handful of counts. V is TRBV5-1 and J is TRBJ1-4, with D possibly being TRBD1 (5 bases). V lost 4 bases and J 8 bases, leaving 18 bases between the germline ends. Germline assignment: CDR1 SGHRS and CDR2 YFSETQ. The CDR3 has 15 amino acids. In DNA form, the CDR3 reads TGCGCCAGCAGCCTTGGAGGGGCAGCTTACGAAAAACTGTTTTTT. Protein: CASSLGGAAYEKLFF.

This sequence joins TRBV4-3 and TRBJ2-5; 7 bases agree with TRBD1. From germline, CDR1 is LGHNA and CDR2 YSLEER. The CDR3 covers 14 residues. The V segment lost 1 base and the J segment 2 bases; nucleotides outside the gene matches: 1. The CDR3 reads CASSQGDRQETQYF. CDR3 sequence (DNA): TGCGCCAGCAGCCAAGGGGACAGACAAGAGACCCAGTACTTC.

This clone was picked up a small number of times. The J gene is TRBJ1-2, the V gene TRBV5-1; D is ambiguous. Germline loops: CDR1 SGHRS, CDR2 YFSETQ. The CDR3 covers 14 residues. Trimming took off 5 bases at V and 0 bases at J, with 11 bases between the two ends. The CDR3 nucleotides are TGCGCCAGCAGGATGACCCAAGCTAACTATGGCTACACCTTC. Its translation is CASRMTQANYGYTF.

To note about this clone: Other DNA sequences in the sample encode the same CDR3. V is TRBV6-6 and J is TRBJ2-3; the D call may be TRBD1 or TRBD2 (6 bases each). V shed 2 bases and J shed 0 bases, with 9 bases lying between them. There are 15 residues in the CDR3. Looked up from germline, CDR1 is MNHNY and CDR2 is SVGAGI (reference sequence). For the CDR3, the DNA is TGTGCCAGCAGTTACGGGGGGCCCAGCACAGATACGCAGTATTTT. This codes for CASSYGGPSTDTQYF.

In this sample, this clone turned up a few times. The V call is TRBV9, the J call TRBJ2-3; maybe TRBD2 (5 bases). Per germline, CDR1 SGDLS and CDR2 YYNGEE. This CDR3 has 16 residues. Between the trimmed V and J ends, which lost 3 bases and 0 bases, there was a span of 14 bases. CDR3 sequence reads: CASSEPGVASTDTQYF. In DNA form, the CDR3 reads TGTGCCAGCAGCGAGCCCGGGGTCGCTAGCACAGATACGCAGTATTTT.

There are a few counts of this clone. The identical CDR3 is also encoded by other nucleotide sequences in the sample. The chain carries TRBV9 and TRBJ2-3, with D hard to call. This CDR3 region has 12 residues. Germline CDR1 SGDLS, CDR2 YYNGEE. With 3 bases removed from V and 2 bases from J, the gap between germline ends came to 4 bases. Written as DNA, the CDR3 is TGTGCCAGCAGCGCCCTCACAGATACGCAGTATTTT. Translated, it gives CASSALTDTQYF.

DNA of the CDR3: TGTGCCAGCAGCTCTTACACTGAAGCTTTCTTT. Translated, it gives CASSSYTEAFF. The rearrangement links TRBV11-3 to TRBJ1-1; D remains unclear. Germline V gene data show CDR1 as SGHNT and CDR2 as YENEEA. The CDR3 is 11 amino acids. V lost 4 bases and J lost 3, with 3 bases in between.

Of note for this clone: This same CDR3 is encoded by further DNA sequences in the sample. The rearrangement uses TRBV20-1 and TRBJ1-6; no clear D. CDR1 DFQATT and CDR2 SNEGSKA come from the germline V gene (reference sequence). The CDR3 has 11 residues. The V end lost 3 bases, the J end lost 5 bases, and 2 bases lay between the germline ends. As DNA, the CDR3 is TGCAGTGCTAGGGATAATTCACCCCTCCACTTT. Protein sequence: CSARDNSPLHF.

This clone was detected only a few times. This sequence joins TRBV10-3 and TRBJ1-3, with unresolved D. There are 17 residues in the CDR3. V was trimmed by 0 bases and J by 0 bases, leaving 12 bases between them. The germline V gene has CDR1 ENHRY and CDR2 SYGVKD. The CDR3 sequence: CAISESRSVDSGNTIYF. The CDR3 DNA reads as TGTGCCATCAGTGAGTCTCGGTCGGTCGACTCTGGAAACACCATATATTTT.

The chain recombines TRBV7-3 with TRBJ2-1, with 8 bases aligning to TRBD1. The CDR3 has 20 residues. CDR1 and CDR2 (germline): SGHTA, FQGTGA. The V gene end was trimmed by 5 bases and the J gene end by 0 bases; junction bases not matched to a gene: 18. For the CDR3, the DNA is TGTGCCAGCAGCCCCCTCATCCCGGGACAGGCTCAATTCTCCTACAATGAGCAGTTCTTC. It is translated as CASSPLIPGQAQFSYNEQFF. The variable domain in full, completed from reference TRBV7-3 and TRBJ2-1, reads GAGVSQTPSNKVTEKGKYVELRCDPISGHTALYWYRQSLGQGPEFLIYFQGTGAADDSGLPNDRFFAVRPEGSVSTLKIQRTERGDSAVYLCASSPLIPGQAQFSYNEQFFGPGTRLTVL.

The chain uses TRBV6-1 and TRBJ1-1; D is undetermined. Germline V gene lookup returns CDR1 MNHNS and CDR2 SASEGT. There are 14 residues in the CDR3. The ends were cut back, 5 bases at V and 1 base at J, with 11 bases in the middle. The CDR3, as DNA: TGTGCCAGCAGTCTGGCGGACGGGAACACTGAAGCTTTCTTT. This codes for CASSLADGNTEAFF.

This clone turned up a few times. The chain combines TRBV2 with TRBJ1-1; a weak D match, TRBD1 (6 bases). Germline CDR1 SNHLY, CDR2 FYNNEI. Deletions cut 5 bases from V and 4 bases from J, with 11 bases between. This CDR3 is 13 amino acids long. CDR3 coding DNA: TGTGCCAGCAGTCCAGACAGGCCCACTGAAGCTTTCTTT. It translates to CASSPDRPTEAFF. Based on the CDR3 plus reference TRBV2 and TRBJ1-1, the full variable domain is EPEVTQTPSHQVTQMGQEVILRCVPISNHLYFYWYRQILGQKVEFLVSFYNNEISEKSEIFDDQFSVERPDGSNFTLKIRSTKLEDSAMYFCASSPDRPTEAFFGQGTRLTVV.

The table lists this clone with a few counts. V is TRBV28 and J is TRBJ2-7; D is perhaps TRBD2 (6 bases). This CDR3 has 12 amino acids. Germline V gene data show CDR1 as MDHEN and CDR2 as SYDVKM. V was cut by 9 bases and J by 3 bases, with 12 bases left in between. CDR3 sequence: CASKSGYYEQYF. CDR3 nucleotide sequence: TGTGCCAGTAAAAGCGGGTACTACGAGCAGTACTTC.

This clone was picked up a small number of times. The chain recombines TRBV5-4 with TRBJ2-3; no reliable D call. The CDR3 spans 14 residues. Trimming took 5 bases from V and 5 from J, leaving 15 bases between them. Germline V gives CDR1 SGHNT, CDR2 YYREEE (reference sequence). The CDR3 sequence: CASSTVGSGDTQYF. For the CDR3, the DNA is TGTGCCAGCAGTACTGTAGGGTCGGGAGATACGCAGTATTTT.

The chain uses TRBV10-3 and TRBJ1-2; weak D call: TRBD1 (6 bases). V lost 2 bases to trimming and J lost 8 bases, with 15 bases between them. The germline V gene encodes CDR1 ENHRY and CDR2 SYGVKD. This CDR3 has 14 amino acids. The CDR3 DNA sequence: TGTGCCATCAGTGAGACTCGACAGGTCGTCGGCTACACCTTC. This sequence encodes CAISETRQVVGYTF.

In its sample, this clone was seen a few times. V usage is TRBV7-2 and J usage is TRBJ1-2; D is ambiguous. From germline, CDR1 is SGHTA and CDR2 FQGNSA. Between the trimmed V and J ends, which lost 2 bases and 3 bases, there was a span of 10 bases. The CDR3 sequence is 14 residues long. This chain's CDR3 is CASSLRSHDYGYTF. The CDR3 nucleotides read TGTGCCAGCAGCTTAAGGTCGCATGACTATGGCTACACCTTC.

The table lists this clone with a few counts. Here the CDR3 reads CASSSLTGEHTEAFF. CDR3 DNA sequence: TGCGCCAGCAGCTCGCTGACAGGGGAACACACTGAAGCTTTCTTT. The chain links TRBV5-1 to TRBJ1-1, with 8 positions matching TRBD1. Germline values: CDR1 SGHRS, CDR2 YFSETQ. After removal of 3 bases from V and 3 bases from J, the junction contained 7 bases not matched to a gene. The CDR3 extends over 15 amino acids.

The CDR3 DNA reads as TGTGCCACCAAAAAAGACAGCGATGAGCAGTTCTTC. This encodes CATKKDSDEQFF. V and J are TRBV27 and TRBJ2-1; possibly TRBD1 for D (5 bases). The V gene's germline CDR1 is MNHEY and CDR2 SMNVEV (reference sequence). Trimming stripped 10 bases from V and 8 bases from J, with 15 bases between. This CDR3 contains 12 residues.